Included here is one T cell receptor (beta chain) sequence, with context. The primer mix had 60 Vbeta and 13 Jbeta primers. The data were produced by immunoSEQ multiplex PCR, yet TCRdb's version contains in-frame clones alone and is incomplete. The sample records just over 95,000 clones, more than 65% being singletons. Participants comprised healthy donors of bone marrow. The data were taken from a study of cytomegalovirus exposure and HLA in healthy donors. Deletions cut 3 bases from V and 4 bases from J, with 19 bases between. The CDR3 runs 16 residues. Germline values: CDR1 SGHDN, CDR2 FVKESK. The sequencing input was PBMCs. This sequence was found in a human donor in good health. The rearrangement links TRBV14 to TRBJ2-7; the D gene is possibly TRBD1 (8 bases). CDR3 residues: CASSHERTGRGYEQYF. CDR3 nucleotides: TGTGCCAGCAGCCATGAAAGGACAGGGAGGGGTTACGAGCAGTACTTC.